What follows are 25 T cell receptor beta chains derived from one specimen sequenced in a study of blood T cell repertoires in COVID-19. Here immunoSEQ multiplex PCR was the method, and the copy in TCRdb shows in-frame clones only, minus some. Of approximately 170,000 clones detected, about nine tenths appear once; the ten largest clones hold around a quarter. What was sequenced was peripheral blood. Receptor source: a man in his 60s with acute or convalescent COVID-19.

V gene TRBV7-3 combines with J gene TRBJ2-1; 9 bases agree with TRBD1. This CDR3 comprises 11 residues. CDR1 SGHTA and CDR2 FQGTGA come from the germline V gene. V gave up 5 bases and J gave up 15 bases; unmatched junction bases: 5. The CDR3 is CASSTGQGLFF. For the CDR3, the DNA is TGTGCCAGCAGCACGGGACAGGGTTTGTTCTTC.

The CDR3 region has the DNA TGTGCCAGCAGCATGACGGGAAACACTGAAGCTTTCTTT. This sequence encodes CASSMTGNTEAFF. The J gene is TRBJ1-1, the V gene TRBV5-5; D ambiguous. The CDR3 sequence is 13 residues long. Germline-derived CDR1 and CDR2 are SGHKS and YYEKEE (reference sequence). Trimming removed 4 bases at V and 2 bases at J, with 9 bases between.

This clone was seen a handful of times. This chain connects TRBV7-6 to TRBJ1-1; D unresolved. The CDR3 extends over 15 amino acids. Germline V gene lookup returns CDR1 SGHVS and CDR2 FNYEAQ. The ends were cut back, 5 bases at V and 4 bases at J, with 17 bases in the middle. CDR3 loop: CASSPSTGWATEAFF. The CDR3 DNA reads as TGTGCCAGCAGCCCCTCCACCGGCTGGGCCACTGAAGCTTTCTTT.

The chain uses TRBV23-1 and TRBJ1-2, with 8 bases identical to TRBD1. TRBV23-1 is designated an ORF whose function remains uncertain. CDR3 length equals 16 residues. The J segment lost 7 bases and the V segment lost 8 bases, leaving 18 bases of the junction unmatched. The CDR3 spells CASGRQGKREHRGYTF. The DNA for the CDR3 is TGCGCCAGCGGGCGACAGGGGAAGAGGGAGCATCGTGGCTACACCTTC.

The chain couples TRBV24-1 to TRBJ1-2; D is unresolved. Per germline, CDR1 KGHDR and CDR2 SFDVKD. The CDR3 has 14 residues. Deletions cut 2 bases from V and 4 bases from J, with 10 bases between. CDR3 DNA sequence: TGTGCCACCAGTGATTATGGCGGATCCTATGGCTACACCTTC. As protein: CATSDYGGSYGYTF.

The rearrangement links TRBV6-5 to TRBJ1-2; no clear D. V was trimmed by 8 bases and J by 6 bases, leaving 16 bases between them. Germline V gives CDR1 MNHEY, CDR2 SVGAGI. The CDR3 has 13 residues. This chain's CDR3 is CASARGREDGYTF. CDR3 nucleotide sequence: TGTGCCAGCGCACGTGGACGGGAAGATGGCTACACCTTC.

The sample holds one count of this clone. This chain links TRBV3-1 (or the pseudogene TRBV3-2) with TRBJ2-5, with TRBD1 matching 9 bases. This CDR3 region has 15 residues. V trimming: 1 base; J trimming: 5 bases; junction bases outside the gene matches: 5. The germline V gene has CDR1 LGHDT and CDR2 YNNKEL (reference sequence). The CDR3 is CASSQVQGARETQYF. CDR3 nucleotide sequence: TGTGCCAGCAGCCAAGTACAGGGGGCGCGGGAGACCCAGTACTTC.

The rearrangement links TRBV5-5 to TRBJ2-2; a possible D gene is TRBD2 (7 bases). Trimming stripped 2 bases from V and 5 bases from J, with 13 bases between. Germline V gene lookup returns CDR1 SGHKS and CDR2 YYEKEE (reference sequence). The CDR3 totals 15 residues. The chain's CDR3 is CASSLGGAGTGELFF. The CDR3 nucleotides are TGTGCCAGCAGCTTAGGGGGGGCCGGGACCGGGGAGCTGTTTTTT.

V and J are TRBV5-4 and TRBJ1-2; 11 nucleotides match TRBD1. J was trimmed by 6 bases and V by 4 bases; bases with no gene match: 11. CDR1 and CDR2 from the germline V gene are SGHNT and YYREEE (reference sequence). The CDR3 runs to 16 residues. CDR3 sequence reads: CASSRHGTGGADGYTF. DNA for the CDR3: TGTGCCAGCAGCCGACACGGGACAGGGGGAGCGGATGGCTACACCTTC.

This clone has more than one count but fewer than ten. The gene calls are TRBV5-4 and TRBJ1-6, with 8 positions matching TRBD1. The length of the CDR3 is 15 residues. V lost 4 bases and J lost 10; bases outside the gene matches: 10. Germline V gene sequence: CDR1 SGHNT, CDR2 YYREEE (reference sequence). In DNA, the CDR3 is TGTGCCAGCAGCACCAACAGGGGGATAAACTCACCCCTCCACTTT. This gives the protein CASSTNRGINSPLHF.

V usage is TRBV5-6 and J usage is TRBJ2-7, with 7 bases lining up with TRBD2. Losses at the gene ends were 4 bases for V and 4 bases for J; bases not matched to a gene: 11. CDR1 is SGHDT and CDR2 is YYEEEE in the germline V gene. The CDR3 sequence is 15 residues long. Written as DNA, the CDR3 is TGTGCCAGCAGCCCCGTTCCGACTAGCCCATACGAGCAGTACGTC. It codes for CASSPVPTSPYEQYV.

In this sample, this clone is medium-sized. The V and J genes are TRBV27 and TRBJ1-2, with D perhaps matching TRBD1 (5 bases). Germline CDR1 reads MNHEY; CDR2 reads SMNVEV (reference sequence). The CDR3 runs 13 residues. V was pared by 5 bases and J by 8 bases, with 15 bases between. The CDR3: CASSETVFGGYTF. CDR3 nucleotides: TGTGCCAGCAGTGAGACAGTATTCGGGGGCTACACCTTC.

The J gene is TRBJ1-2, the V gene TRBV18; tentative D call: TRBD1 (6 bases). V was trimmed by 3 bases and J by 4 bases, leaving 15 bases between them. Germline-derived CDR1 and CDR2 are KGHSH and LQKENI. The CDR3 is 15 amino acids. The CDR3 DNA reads TGTGCCAGCTCACCTTTACAGGGAAACCGCTATGGCTACACCTTC. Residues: CASSPLQGNRYGYTF.

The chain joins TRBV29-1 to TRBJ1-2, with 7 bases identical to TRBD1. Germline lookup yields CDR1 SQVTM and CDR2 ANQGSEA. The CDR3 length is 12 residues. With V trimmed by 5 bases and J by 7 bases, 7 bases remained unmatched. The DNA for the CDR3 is TGCAGCGTTACGACCGACAGGGTTGGCTACACCTTC. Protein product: CSVTTDRVGYTF.

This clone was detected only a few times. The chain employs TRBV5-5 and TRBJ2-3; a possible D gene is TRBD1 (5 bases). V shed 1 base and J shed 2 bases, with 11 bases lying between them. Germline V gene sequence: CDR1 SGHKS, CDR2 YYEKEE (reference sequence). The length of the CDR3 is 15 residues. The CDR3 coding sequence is TGTGCCAGCAGCTTGTCAGGGTACTACACAGATACGCAGTATTTT. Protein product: CASSLSGYYTDTQYF.

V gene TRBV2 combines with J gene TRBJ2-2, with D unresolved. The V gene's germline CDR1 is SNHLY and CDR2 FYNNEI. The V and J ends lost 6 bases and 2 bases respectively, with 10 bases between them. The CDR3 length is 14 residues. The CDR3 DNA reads TGTGCCAGCAGCCTAATTATCAACACCGGGGAGCTGTTTTTT. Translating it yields CASSLIINTGELFF.

The DNA of the CDR3 is TGTGCCAGCAGCTTGGGCTTTACTAGCGGGAGGGCCGAAAACATTCAGTACTTC. Translation gives CASSLGFTSGRAENIQYF. This chain joins TRBV11-3 and TRBJ2-4, with 13 bases matching TRBD2. Looked up from germline, CDR1 is SGHNT and CDR2 is YENEEA. The junction had 10 bases not matched to a gene; V was cut back by 3 bases and J by 5 bases. The CDR3 has 18 residues. Looking up the rest from reference TRBV11-3 and TRBJ2-4 gives the full variable domain: EAGVVQSPRYKIIEKKQPVAFWCNPISGHNTLYWYLQNLGQGPELLIRYENEEAVDDSQLPKDRFSAERLKGVDSTLKIQPAELGDSAVYLCASSLGFTSGRAENIQYFGAGTRLSVL.

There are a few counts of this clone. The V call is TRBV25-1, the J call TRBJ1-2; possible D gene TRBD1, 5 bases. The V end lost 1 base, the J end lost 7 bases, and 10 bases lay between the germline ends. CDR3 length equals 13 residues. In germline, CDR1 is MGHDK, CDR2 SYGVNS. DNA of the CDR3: TGTGCCAGCAGTGAATTGACCCAGGGTGGCTACACCTTC. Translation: CASSELTQGGYTF.

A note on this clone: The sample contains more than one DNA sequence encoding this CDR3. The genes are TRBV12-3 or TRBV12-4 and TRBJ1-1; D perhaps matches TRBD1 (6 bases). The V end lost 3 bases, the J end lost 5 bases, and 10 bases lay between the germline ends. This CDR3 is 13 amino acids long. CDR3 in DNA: TGTGCCAGCAGTTTCGAGGGGGGGACTGAAGCTTTCTTT. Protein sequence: CASSFEGGTEAFF.

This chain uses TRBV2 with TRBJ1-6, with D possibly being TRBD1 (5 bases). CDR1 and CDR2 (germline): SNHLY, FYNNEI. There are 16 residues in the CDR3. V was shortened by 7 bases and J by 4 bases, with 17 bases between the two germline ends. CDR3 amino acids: CASKDRRAHYNSPLHF. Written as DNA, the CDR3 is TGTGCCAGCAAAGACAGACGGGCCCATTATAATTCACCCCTCCACTTT.

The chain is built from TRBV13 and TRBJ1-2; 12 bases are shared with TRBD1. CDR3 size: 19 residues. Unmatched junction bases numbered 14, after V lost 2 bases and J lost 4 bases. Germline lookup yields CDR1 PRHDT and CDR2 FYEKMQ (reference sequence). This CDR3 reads CASSLRGRDRGHPLYGYTF. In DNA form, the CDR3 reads TGTGCCAGCAGCTTACGGGGCCGGGACAGGGGGCATCCCCTCTATGGCTACACCTTC. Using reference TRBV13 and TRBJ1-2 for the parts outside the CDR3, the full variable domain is AAGVIQSPRHLIKEKRETATLKCYPIPRHDTVYWYQQGPGQDPQFLISFYEKMQSDKGSIPDRFSAQQFSDYHSELNMSSLELGDSALYFCASSLRGRDRGHPLYGYTFGSGTRLTVV.

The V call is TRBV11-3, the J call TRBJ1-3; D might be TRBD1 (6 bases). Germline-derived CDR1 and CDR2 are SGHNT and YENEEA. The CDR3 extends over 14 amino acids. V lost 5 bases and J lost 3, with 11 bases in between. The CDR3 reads CASSRRGLGNTIYF. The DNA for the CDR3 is TGTGCCAGCAGCCGGCGGGGGCTTGGAAACACCATATATTTT.

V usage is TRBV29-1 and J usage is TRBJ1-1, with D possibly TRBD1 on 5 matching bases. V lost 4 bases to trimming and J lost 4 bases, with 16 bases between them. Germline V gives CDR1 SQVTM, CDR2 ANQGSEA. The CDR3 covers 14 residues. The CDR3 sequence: CSVASVGGGTEAFF. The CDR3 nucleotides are TGCAGCGTTGCCTCGGTGGGGGGAGGCACTGAAGCTTTCTTT.

CDR3 amino acids: CASSLETGREKLFF. The CDR3 nucleotides read TGTGCCAGCAGTTTAGAGACAGGGCGGGAAAAACTGTTTTTT. The chain links TRBV27 to TRBJ1-4; 7 bases are a match to TRBD1. Trimming cost V 2 bases and J 8 bases; bases outside gene matches: 5. The CDR3 has 14 residues. The germline gives CDR1 MNHEY, CDR2 SMNVEV (reference sequence).

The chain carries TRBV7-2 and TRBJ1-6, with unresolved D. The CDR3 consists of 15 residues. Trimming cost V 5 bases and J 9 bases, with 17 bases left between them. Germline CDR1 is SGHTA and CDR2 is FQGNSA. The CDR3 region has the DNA TGTGCCAGCAGCCCTTCCTGGGGAGGAGGTTCACCCCTCCACTTT. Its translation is CASSPSWGGGSPLHF.